This TCR beta chain was observed in a study of T cells after yellow fever vaccination. For the study at large: Preparation of fractions with low cell numbers was performed using SMART-Seq v4 Ultra Low Input. Study results and caveats: Few clonotypes appeared in both CD4 and CD8 compartments. Clones that expanded after primary vaccination mostly reappeared after the booster (just over 95% CD4, roughly 87% CD8).

Only a few counts were recorded for this clonotype. The antigen is undetermined. TCR cDNA was made by 5'RACE template switching, adding a universal primer site and UMIs. TCRdb ran MiXCR on the 5' RACE reads and lists one entry per CDR3 protein. This sample yields some 320,000 distinct CDR3 sequences, of which about 10% are seen a single time; about 3.7% belongs to the top ten. The CDR3 runs 15 residues. J was trimmed by 1 base and V by 0 bases; bases with no gene match: 1. CDR1 is MGHRA, CDR2 YSYEKL, per germline. The chain employs TRBV4-1 and TRBJ2-5; 8 bases fit TRBD1. The material sequenced was CD4+ T cells sorted from PBMCs, taken 5 days after the yellow fever booster vaccination. The clonotype comes from a man between 18 and 35 years old who received the YFV17D yellow fever vaccine. The CDR3 sequence is CASSQDRGRQETQYF. The CDR3 bases are TGCGCCAGCAGCCAAGACAGGGGGCGCCAAGAGACCCAGTACTTC.